These 19 T cell receptor beta chains were all obtained from the same sample, sequenced in a study of OX40 agonist ivuxolimab in advanced cancers. The repertoire was sequenced with immunoSEQ multiplex PCR; TCRdb's copy has only in-frame clones and lacks some. The sample comprises about 76,000 clones, roughly 88% of which are singletons, and less than 1% rests with the top ten. The sequenced sample was CD4+ or CD8+ T cells sorted from blood, obtained in a trial of the OX40 agonist ivuxolimab. All receptors come from an adult with an advanced solid tumor such as melanoma, head and neck, liver or kidney cancer.

The chain is built from TRBV6-5 and TRBJ1-6, with D maybe TRBD1 (6 bases). Trimming shortened V by 8 bases and J by 6 bases, and 14 bases separated the two germline ends. This CDR3 is built from 14 residues. Germline CDR1 MNHEY, CDR2 SVGAGI. The CDR3 is CASAGRQANSPLHF. The CDR3 bases are TGTGCCAGCGCCGGGAGACAGGCTAATTCACCCCTCCACTTT.

J is TRBJ1-1 and V is TRBV5-8; TRBD1 might be the D (5 bases). This CDR3 spans 16 amino acids. CDR1 and CDR2 (germline): SGHTS, YDEGEE. V was pared by 3 bases and J by 1 base, with 16 bases between. The CDR3 loop is CASSSGLGQTNTEAFF. The CDR3 DNA sequence: TGTGCCAGCAGCTCGGGTCTCGGACAAACGAACACTGAAGCTTTCTTT.

In this sample, this clone turned up once. The CDR3 protein is CASSSPTGARGYTF. In nucleotides, the CDR3 is TGTGCCAGCAGCAGCCCGACGGGGGCGAGAGGCTACACCTTC. The J gene is TRBJ1-2, the V gene TRBV7-2, with D possibly matching TRBD1 (6 bases). The CDR3 spans 14 residues. Trimming removed 5 bases at V and 8 bases at J, with 18 bases between. Germline assignment: CDR1 SGHTA and CDR2 FQGNSA.

In this sample, this clone turned up once. The V gene is TRBV29-1, the J gene TRBJ2-1; 10 bases match TRBD2. This CDR3 contains 18 residues. V gave up 4 bases and J gave up 6 bases; unmatched junction bases: 18. Per germline, CDR1 SQVTM and CDR2 ANQGSEA. CDR3 sequence: CSVGGTHRSGRASNEQFF. DNA for the CDR3: TGCAGCGTTGGAGGGACACACCGAAGCGGGAGGGCCTCCAATGAGCAGTTCTTC.

CDR3 protein: CASSEYWQGVYEQYF. In DNA form, the CDR3 reads TGTGCCAGCAGTGAATATTGGCAGGGGGTTTACGAGCAGTACTTC. The chain combines TRBV6-1 with TRBJ2-7, with TRBD1 matching 7 bases. The CDR3 sequence is 15 residues long. Trimming took 2 bases from V and 4 from J; bases not matched to a gene: 8. The germline V gene has CDR1 MNHNS and CDR2 SASEGT.

This chain links TRBV25-1 with TRBJ2-7; D is possibly TRBD2 (6 bases). Looked up from germline, CDR1 is MGHDK and CDR2 is SYGVNS. Deletions cut 2 bases from V and 5 bases from J, with 16 bases between. The CDR3 has 15 amino acids. DNA of the CDR3: TGTGCCAGCAGTGAAGGAGGGCAGCCCTGGGACGAGCAGTACTTC. Amino acids: CASSEGGQPWDEQYF.

The chain carries TRBV7-2 and TRBJ2-3; D gene unclear. V was clipped by 4 bases and J by 6 bases, with 20 bases between them. CDR3 length: 16 residues. The germline CDR1 and CDR2 sequences are SGHTA and FQGNSA. The CDR3 is CASSYRPNPLTDTQYF. The CDR3 DNA is TGTGCCAGCAGCTACCGACCCAATCCTCTGACCGATACGCAGTATTTT.

This clone was seen a few times. This chain uses TRBV28 with TRBJ1-1, with D perhaps matching TRBD1 (5 bases). This CDR3 is 15 amino acids long. Trimming removed 1 base from V and 6 bases from J, with 15 bases in between. Germline CDR1 MDHEN, CDR2 SYDVKM. CDR3 sequence reads: CASSLSVGTDPEAFF. The CDR3 nucleotides are TGTGCCAGCAGTTTATCCGTCGGGACCGATCCTGAAGCTTTCTTT.

The V and J genes are TRBV4-2 and TRBJ2-1; D call uncertain. Between the trimmed V and J ends, which lost 0 bases and 6 bases, there was a span of 9 bases. The CDR3 spans 14 residues. In germline, CDR1 is LGHNA, CDR2 YNFKEQ. The CDR3 DNA is TGTGCCAGCAGCCAAGAAGTGGAGATCAATGAGCAGTTCTTC. It specifies CASSQEVEINEQFF.

The chain links TRBV5-1 to TRBJ2-2, with a weak D call TRBD1 (6 bases). V was trimmed by 4 bases and J by 4 bases, leaving 14 bases between them. The CDR3 length is 15 residues. Germline CDR1 is SGHRS and CDR2 is YFSETQ. The CDR3 sequence: CASSLNTGTTGELFF. The DNA for the CDR3 is TGCGCCAGCAGCCTAAATACAGGGACCACCGGGGAGCTGTTTTTT. The full variable domain, its missing parts supplied by reference TRBV5-1 and TRBJ2-2, is KAGVTQTPRYLIKTRGQQVTLSCSPISGHRSVSWYQQTPGQGLQFLFEYFSETQRNKGNFPGRFSGRQFSNSRSEMNVSTLELGDSALYLCASSLNTGTTGELFFGEGSRLTVL.

The chain links TRBV11-3 to TRBJ2-5; D is uncertain. Deletions cut 2 bases from V and 5 bases from J, with 18 bases between. Germline V gene sequence: CDR1 SGHNT, CDR2 YENEEA. The CDR3 totals 16 residues. The chain's CDR3 is CASSLILRQLRETQYF. The CDR3 coding sequence is TGTGCCAGCAGCTTAATCCTTCGCCAGCTCCGTGAGACCCAGTACTTC.

This clone was picked up one time. The CDR3 sequence: CASIRLASGNIQYF. The CDR3 nucleotides are TGTGCCAGTATCCGGTTGGCCTCGGGAAACATTCAGTACTTC. The V call is TRBV7-9, the J call TRBJ2-4, with no clear D. Trimming shortened V by 9 bases and J by 6 bases, and 18 bases separated the two germline ends. Germline values: CDR1 SEHNR, CDR2 FQNEAQ (reference sequence). The CDR3 covers 14 residues.

This chain connects TRBV6-1 to TRBJ2-7, with TRBD1 matching over 7 bases. The CDR3 runs to 15 residues. V was pared by 6 bases and J by 2 bases, with 10 bases of the junction left unmatched. Per the germline V gene, CDR1 is MNHNS and CDR2 is SASEGT. The CDR3 region is CASRQGPGDPYEQYF. In DNA, the CDR3 is TGTGCCAGCAGACAGGGGCCAGGGGACCCCTACGAGCAGTACTTC.

This clone occurred once. The J gene is TRBJ1-2, the V gene TRBV29-1; unclear D gene. Germline V gene sequence: CDR1 SQVTM, CDR2 ANQGSEA. The CDR3 spans 13 residues. Trimming took 4 bases from V and 2 from J, leaving 11 bases between them. The CDR3 nucleotides are TGCAGCGTTGCCCCGGGGAGGAACTATGGCTACACCTTC. Amino acid sequence: CSVAPGRNYGYTF.

The rearrangement uses TRBV18 and TRBJ2-3; D is tentatively TRBD1 or TRBD2 (5 bases each). Germline assignment: CDR1 KGHSH and CDR2 LQKENI. The V and J ends lost 6 bases and 2 bases respectively, with 9 bases between them. This CDR3 has 13 amino acids. The CDR3 DNA reads TGTGCCAGCTCCCCGGGACCCACAGATACGCAGTATTTT. It is translated as CASSPGPTDTQYF.

The chain joins TRBV6-5 to TRBJ2-2, with D perhaps given as TRBD1 or TRBD2 (5 bases each). This CDR3 spans 14 amino acids. The V and J ends lost 7 bases and 5 bases respectively, with 14 bases between them. Germline-derived CDR1 and CDR2 are MNHEY and SVGAGI. The CDR3 nucleotides read TGTGCCAGCAAAAGGGGAGTAGGAACCGGGGAGCTGTTTTTT. Translating gives CASKRGVGTGELFF.

CDR3 protein: CASSLTGGGRNYGYTF. CDR3 DNA sequence: TGCGCCAGCAGCTTGACAGGGGGCGGACGGAACTATGGCTACACCTTC. The chain employs TRBV5-1 and TRBJ1-2; TRBD1 matches at 9 bases. Germline V lookup: CDR1 SGHRS, CDR2 YFSETQ. The CDR3 runs to 16 residues. Unmatched junction bases numbered 6, after V lost 1 base and J lost 2 bases.

This chain links TRBV7-2 with TRBJ2-5, with 7 bases aligning to TRBD1. This CDR3 is 14 amino acids long. CDR1 is SGHTA, CDR2 FQGNSA, per germline. The J segment lost 3 bases and the V segment lost 3 bases, leaving 4 bases of the junction unmatched. CDR3 in amino acids: CASSFQGEKETQYF. CDR3 coding DNA: TGTGCCAGCAGCTTTCAGGGGGAAAAAGAGACCCAGTACTTC.

In its sample, this clone was seen once. This sequence joins TRBV6-1 and TRBJ2-1; D possibly corresponds to TRBD1 (6 bases). Deletions cut 4 bases from V and 4 bases from J, with 11 bases between. This CDR3 comprises 14 residues. In germline, CDR1 is MNHNS, CDR2 SASEGT. The CDR3 DNA reads as TGTGCCAGCAGTGCGACAGGTTTTTACAATGAGCAGTTCTTC. This translates into CASSATGFYNEQFF.